A single T cell receptor beta chain is shown here with its context. Its antigen is not known. This CDR3 is also generated by other DNA sequences in the sample. This entry comes from a study of ipilimumab plus nivolumab after autologous stem cell transplantation. Sequencing used immunoSEQ multiplex PCR; TCRdb keeps in-frame clones, though not all of them. Among over 75,000 clones listed, approximately 86% were seen once. Patients got ipilimumab 1 mg/kg beginning 14 to 28 days post-transplant. General study findings and limits: Authors suggest TCR repertoire, Treg phenotype and gut microbiota support further study.

This sequence was found in a male donor with diffuse large B-cell lymphoma. The sample consisted of PBMCs, taken in a trial of ipilimumab plus nivolumab as post-transplant consolidation.

This CDR3 reads CASSLDGMNTEAFF. DNA of the CDR3: TGCGCCAGCAGCTTGGACGGCATGAACACTGAAGCTTTCTTT. The chain employs TRBV5-1 and TRBJ1-1; no firm D call. Germline lookup yields CDR1 SGHRS and CDR2 YFSETQ. The V end was cut by 0 bases, the J end by 0 bases, with 6 bases between. The CDR3 length is 14 residues.